This T cell receptor beta chain derives from a study of blood T cell repertoires in COVID-19. Study summary: The samples span acute and convalescent COVID-19 from the United States, Italy and Spain.

In the study's own analysis: Reference gene primer amplification gave nucleated cell count estimates. Generated by immunoSEQ multiplex PCR, the TCRdb table keeps only in-frame clones and is missing some. V, J and clone size were drawn from that table, and D and trimming were deduced from the DNA. The sample holds approximately 53,000 clones; 87% are singletons and the top ten take 22%. Enrolment of Seattle patients took place during active infection, and they were followed longitudinally. The sample holds one count of this clone. CDR3 length equals 14 residues. CDR1 is SGHRS, CDR2 YFSETQ, per germline. Trimming cost V 4 bases and J 0 bases, with 10 bases left between them.

The sequence derives from a woman older than 75 with COVID-19, enrolled during active disease. The chain couples TRBV5-1 to TRBJ1-1; a weak D match, TRBD1 (5 bases). The specimen was peripheral blood. The CDR3 protein is CASSVAGLNTEAFF. In nucleotides, the CDR3 is TGCGCCAGCAGCGTGGCAGGGTTGAACACTGAAGCTTTCTTT.